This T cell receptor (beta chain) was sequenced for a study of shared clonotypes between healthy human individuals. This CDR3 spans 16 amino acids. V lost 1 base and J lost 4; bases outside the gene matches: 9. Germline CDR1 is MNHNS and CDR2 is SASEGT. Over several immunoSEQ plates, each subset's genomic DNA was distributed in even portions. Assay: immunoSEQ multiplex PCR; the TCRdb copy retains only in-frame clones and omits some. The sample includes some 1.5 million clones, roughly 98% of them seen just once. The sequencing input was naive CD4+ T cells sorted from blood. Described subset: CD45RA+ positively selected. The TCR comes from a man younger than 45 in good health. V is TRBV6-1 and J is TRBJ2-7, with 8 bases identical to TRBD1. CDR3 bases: TGTGCCAGCAGTGAAGGACCGGGACAGGATATTTACGAGCAGTACTTC. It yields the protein CASSEGPGQDIYEQYF.